One and the same sample provided the 11 T cell receptor beta chains below, sequenced in a study of Ad26.COV2.S vaccination and SARS-CoV-2 variants. Treatment here: roughly 19 received Ad26.COV2.S at low or high dose, single or two shots; about 5 received placebo; per-sample allocation not given. Sampling took place 63 days after the first vaccine or placebo injection. TCRdb's copy holds only in-frame clones and misses some; the assay was immunoSEQ multiplex PCR. The data hold about 350,000 clones, with approximately 86% observed a single time. The sample was peripheral blood, taken in a trial of Ad26.COV2.S vaccine versus placebo. These receptors came from a person between 18 and 59 years old who received the Ad26.COV2.S COVID-19 vaccine or a placebo.

The chain combines TRBV6-5 with TRBJ2-1; 9 bases fit TRBD2. The trim removed 5 bases at V and 3 bases at J, leaving 5 bases unmatched. The CDR3 contains 15 residues. The germline V gene encodes CDR1 MNHEY and CDR2 SVGAGI. The DNA of the CDR3 is TGTGCCAGCAGTAGTCCGCGGGGGGGCTACAATGAGCAGTTCTTC. Its protein is CASSSPRGGYNEQFF.

In this sample, this clone turned up a few times. V is TRBV11-2 and J is TRBJ1-1; no clear D. Germline CDR1 reads SGHAT; CDR2 reads FQNNGV. V shed 5 bases and J shed 1 base, with 8 bases lying between them. The CDR3 spans 13 residues. The CDR3 nucleotides are TGTGCCAGCAGCATCACTTGGAACACTGAAGCTTTCTTT. Translated, it gives CASSITWNTEAFF.

This clone has a single count. This chain uses TRBV7-6 with TRBJ1-1; possible D gene TRBD1, 5 bases. This CDR3 is 15 amino acids long. CDR1 SGHVS and CDR2 FNYEAQ come from the germline V gene. Trimming left V 1 base short and J 7 bases short, with 16 bases between. This CDR3 reads CASSLGGPPMDEAFF. DNA for the CDR3: TGTGCCAGCAGCTTAGGGGGCCCCCCGATGGATGAAGCTTTCTTT.

The chain carries TRBV7-2 and TRBJ2-5, with 7 bases identical to TRBD2. CDR3 size: 14 residues. Germline CDR1 is SGHTA and CDR2 is FQGNSA. The V and J ends lost 5 bases and 2 bases, in that order; junction bases with no gene match: 5. The CDR3 loop is CASSRGGTQETQYF. The CDR3 DNA follows: TGTGCCAGCAGCCGGGGAGGGACTCAAGAGACCCAGTACTTC.

This sequence joins TRBV7-2 and TRBJ2-2; a possible D gene is TRBD1 (6 bases). The CDR3 has 16 amino acids. V lost 1 base and J 4 bases, leaving 13 bases between the germline ends. CDR1 and CDR2 from the germline V gene are SGHTA and FQGNSA. DNA of the CDR3: TGTGCCAGCAGCTTAGTTCCAGGGGAGAGCACCGGGGAGCTGTTTTTT. Translation gives CASSLVPGESTGELFF.

This chain connects TRBV24-1 to TRBJ2-3; D remains ambiguous. V gave up 9 bases and J gave up 3 bases, with 12 bases separating them. Germline V gene lookup returns CDR1 KGHDR and CDR2 SFDVKD. This CDR3 region has 13 residues. CDR3 region: CATAQRSTDTQYF. The CDR3 coding sequence is TGTGCCACCGCCCAGCGTAGTACAGATACGCAGTATTTT.

This clone was seen ten or more times. The chain joins TRBV7-7 to TRBJ1-3, with TRBD1 identical over 9 bases. This CDR3 has 16 residues. Per germline, CDR1 SSHAT and CDR2 FNYEAQ (reference sequence). J lost 3 bases, V lost 1 base, and 4 bases had no gene match. Here the CDR3 DNA reads TGTGCCAGCAGCTTAGGCCCGGGACAGGGTGGAAACACCATATATTTT. Protein sequence: CASSLGPGQGGNTIYF.

This chain connects TRBV9 to TRBJ2-7; TRBD2 aligns across 11 bases. Unmatched junction bases numbered 5, after V lost 3 bases and J lost 3 bases. The germline V gene encodes CDR1 SGDLS and CDR2 YYNGEE. The CDR3 contains 15 residues. The DNA for the CDR3 is TGTGCCAGCAGCGCGTCCGGGACTAGCGGCTACGAGCAGTACTTC. This gives the protein CASSASGTSGYEQYF.

This chain uses TRBV19 with TRBJ1-2; D gene unclear. There are 14 residues in the CDR3. Trimming shortened V by 5 bases and J by 3 bases, and 13 bases separated the two germline ends. From germline, CDR1 is LNHDA and CDR2 SQIVND (reference sequence). The CDR3: CASSARPDYYGYTF. The CDR3 DNA is TGTGCCAGTAGTGCCCGGCCTGACTACTATGGCTACACCTTC.

The chain links TRBV28 to TRBJ2-7, with 7 bases that match TRBD1. The CDR3 runs 17 residues. V lost 5 bases, J lost 2 bases, and 15 bases stayed unmatched. Germline V gene data show CDR1 as MDHEN and CDR2 as SYDVKM. In DNA, the CDR3 is TGTGCCAGCAGTATACCCTTTAAGACAGGGATTACCTACGAGCAGTACTTC. Its translation is CASSIPFKTGITYEQYF.

This chain connects TRBV6-5 to TRBJ2-3; D remains unclear. Germline V gene lookup returns CDR1 MNHEY and CDR2 SVGAGI. The CDR3 spans 15 residues. V lost 6 bases to trimming and J lost 1 base, with 14 bases between them. The CDR3 spells CASSRGIGGTDTQYF. The CDR3 DNA reads TGTGCCAGCAGCCGCGGTATTGGGGGCACAGATACGCAGTATTTT.